This TCR beta chain came from a study of a mutant IDH1 vaccine in newly diagnosed glioma. On the study more broadly: Vaccine dosing followed radiotherapy by 4-6 weeks, or accompanied temozolomide cycles.

Broader study findings: Across multiple MHC alleles, around 93% of patients had vaccine-induced responses. With respect to changes in top peripheral T cell clonotypes, pseudoprogression seemed unrelated.

Time point: week 47, end of study. Doses comprised 300 ug of mutant IDH1 20-mer peptide each, plus topical imiquimod. Patients carried new grade 3 or 4 IDH1-mutant astrocytomas lacking nuclear ATRX. This clone was recorded once. Its antigen is as yet unknown. Assay used: immunoSEQ multiplex PCR; TCRdb lists only in-frame clones, some missing. This table has tens of thousands of clones, approximately 89% appearing once. J lost 8 bases, V lost 5 bases, and 11 bases had no gene match. The CDR3 consists of 17 residues. The germline CDR1 and CDR2 sequences are MDHEN and SYDVKM. This chain connects TRBV28 to TRBJ2-1, with 14 bases fitting TRBD2. This TCR derives from a man aged 40-50 years with glioma. This sample comprised PBMCs, obtained from a glioma patient whose treatment included an IDH1 peptide vaccine. The CDR3 loop is CASSGGMGLAGAYEQFF. Here the CDR3 DNA reads TGTGCCAGCAGTGGAGGAATGGGACTAGCGGGGGCATATGAGCAGTTCTTC.